Following are 27 T cell receptor beta chains from one sample sequenced in a study of T-cell reconstitution after alpha-beta-depleted transplantation in children. A library of TCRbeta sequences, prepared with unique molecular identifiers, was generated. TCRdb itself ran the PCR reads through MiXCR, one entry per CDR3 protein. The repertoire holds 600,000 to 700,000 distinct CDR3 sequences, with approximately 16% as singletons. The starting material was PBMCs from the stem cell graft donor, obtained from the stem cell graft. The receptors derive from a human donor who donated a stem cell graft to a child with acute myeloid leukemia.

The table lists this clonotype with many counts. The CDR3 DNA is TGCAGTGCTAGTCGGATTACTAGCACAGATACGCAGTATTTT. It encodes CSASRITSTDTQYF. This rearrangement joins TRBV20-1 to TRBJ2-3; no definite D call. V gave up 3 bases and J gave up 0 bases, with 10 bases separating them. The CDR3 runs to 14 residues. CDR1 is DFQATT and CDR2 is SNEGSKA in the germline V gene (reference sequence).

This clonotype came up many times. V usage is TRBV29-1 and J usage is TRBJ2-1; the match to TRBD2 covers 9 bases. J lost 4 bases, V lost 3 bases, and 4 bases had no gene match. Per the germline V gene, CDR1 is SQVTM and CDR2 is ANQGSEA. This CDR3 has 14 residues. CDR3 amino acids: CSVDGGGAYNEQFF. The CDR3 DNA sequence: TGCAGCGTTGATGGCGGGGGGGCGTACAATGAGCAGTTCTTC.

This clonotype was seen ten or more times. The rearrangement joins TRBV4-3 to TRBJ2-7; a possible D gene is TRBD1 (6 bases). Per the germline V gene, CDR1 is LGHNA and CDR2 is YSLEER. The V end lost 4 bases, the J end lost 7 bases, and 23 bases lay between the germline ends. This CDR3 contains 16 residues. For the CDR3, the DNA is TGCGCCAGCAGCCTCCTAACAGGGCAGAGCGATGGGGAGCAGTACTTC. Its translation is CASSLLTGQSDGEQYF.

V gene TRBV20-1 combines with J gene TRBJ2-1; D gene unclear. V dropped 3 bases and J dropped 3 bases, with 9 bases sitting between them. Germline loops: CDR1 DFQATT, CDR2 SNEGSKA (reference sequence). This CDR3 is built from 13 residues. CDR3 nucleotide sequence: TGCAGTGCTAGCGTAGCCGACTACAATGAGCAGTTCTTC. Translated: CSASVADYNEQFF.

The chain is built from TRBV7-2 and TRBJ2-7, with TRBD1 identical over 9 bases. After removal of 5 bases from V and 3 bases from J, the junction contained 8 bases not matched to a gene. This CDR3 has 15 residues. Looked up from germline, CDR1 is SGHTA and CDR2 is FQGNSA. The CDR3 region is CASSITGTGRYEQYF. In DNA, the CDR3 is TGTGCCAGCAGCATAACCGGGACAGGGCGCTACGAGCAGTACTTC.

This clonotype was counted ten times or more. The rearrangement links TRBV20-1 to TRBJ1-2; 7 bases line up with TRBD1. Losses at the gene ends were 5 bases for V and 8 bases for J; bases not matched to a gene: 11. This CDR3 is built from 13 residues. CDR1 is DFQATT, CDR2 SNEGSKA, per germline (reference sequence). For the CDR3, the DNA is TGCAGTGCTGTTTCAGGGGGAAGCGGCGGCTACACCTTC. This sequence encodes CSAVSGGSGGYTF.

Many counts were recorded for this clonotype. The chain couples TRBV4-3 to TRBJ1-1, with TRBD1 as a possible D gene (5 bases). The V end was cut by 2 bases, the J end by 4 bases, with 20 bases between. The CDR3 totals 17 residues. Germline V CDR1 and CDR2: LGHNA, YSLEER. The CDR3 sequence is CASSQWGRGPGTTEAFF. The CDR3 DNA is TGCGCCAGCAGCCAATGGGGGAGGGGACCAGGGACCACTGAAGCTTTCTTT.

This clonotype was observed a handful of times. J is TRBJ2-7 and V is TRBV20-1, with 8 nucleotides matching TRBD1. The germline gives CDR1 DFQATT, CDR2 SNEGSKA (reference sequence). This CDR3 is built from 13 residues. Trimming at V came to 6 bases and at J to 7 bases, leaving 11 bases not matched to a gene. This CDR3 is CSARGQGAGEQYF. The DNA of the CDR3 is TGCAGTGCGAGGGGGCAGGGGGCGGGGGAGCAGTACTTC.

This chain connects TRBV20-1 to TRBJ2-5, with unresolved D. Trimming took 4 bases from V and 7 from J, leaving 13 bases between them. Germline V gives CDR1 DFQATT, CDR2 SNEGSKA (reference sequence). The CDR3 runs 12 residues. CDR3 region: CSATRDLGTQYF. The CDR3, as DNA: TGCAGTGCTACCCGCGACTTGGGGACCCAGTACTTC.

This clonotype showed up many times. Relative to the germline gene, one junction end is altered; a read error may explain this. The chain recombines TRBV7-2 with TRBJ2-4, with TRBD1 matching 8 bases. The CDR3 has 11 residues. Germline-derived CDR1 and CDR2 are SGHTA and FQGNSA. The CDR3 region is CASSADREALF. CDR3 coding DNA: TGTGCCAGCAGCGCGGACAGGGAAGCTCTCTTC.

This chain connects TRBV7-8 to TRBJ2-7; TRBD2 matches at 8 bases. CDR1 is SGHVS and CDR2 is FQNEAQ in the germline V gene. This CDR3 comprises 16 residues. Germline trimming cut 0 bases from V and 0 bases from J; bases unmatched to any gene: 4. As DNA, the CDR3 is TGTGCCAGCAGCTTAGCGCTTAGCGGGGCCTCCTACGAGCAGTACTTC. This codes for CASSLALSGASYEQYF. The full variable domain, completed using reference TRBV7-8 and TRBJ2-7, is GAGVSQSPRYKVAKRGQDVALRCDPISGHVSLFWYQQALGQGPEFLTYFQNEAQLDKSGLPSDRFFAERPEGSVSTLKIQRTQQEDSAVYLCASSLALSGASYEQYFGPGTRLTVT.

The genes are TRBV29-1 and TRBJ1-1; D ambiguous. V was shortened by 3 bases and J by 7 bases, with 9 bases between the two germline ends. Germline CDR1 reads SQVTM; CDR2 reads ANQGSEA. The CDR3 runs 11 residues. DNA of the CDR3: TGCAGCGTTGAGTCGTACAGTGAAGCTTTCTTT. This codes for CSVESYSEAFF.

This clonotype showed up just a few times. The rearrangement links TRBV6-1 to TRBJ1-5; D is perhaps TRBD1 (6 bases). V was trimmed by 4 bases and J by 2 bases, leaving 18 bases between them. The CDR3 is 17 amino acids. Germline CDR1 and CDR2: MNHNS and SASEGT. This chain's CDR3 is CASSGLGGRGGNQPQHF. In nucleotides, the CDR3 is TGTGCCAGCAGTGGGTTGGGGGGCCGAGGCGGCAATCAGCCCCAGCATTTT.

This clonotype was observed a handful of times. V gene TRBV2 combines with J gene TRBJ2-3, with 9 bases identical to TRBD1. The germline CDR1 and CDR2 sequences are SNHLY and FYNNEI. The CDR3 length is 15 residues. Trimming cost V 2 bases and J 3 bases; bases outside gene matches: 3. CDR3 sequence: CASSEPGQGTDTQYF. The CDR3 DNA reads TGTGCCAGCAGTGAACCGGGACAGGGAACAGATACGCAGTATTTT.

The chain links TRBV12-3 or TRBV12-4 to TRBJ1-6, with TRBD1 matching over 11 bases. The CDR3 contains 16 residues. Trimming at V came to 5 bases and at J to 5 bases, leaving 5 bases not matched to a gene. The CDR3 is CASSQGQGANNSPLHF. CDR3 nucleotides: TGTGCCAGCAGTCAAGGACAGGGGGCGAATAATTCACCCCTCCACTTT.

The table lists this clonotype with many counts. The rearrangement links TRBV20-1 to TRBJ2-3; 9 nucleotides line up with TRBD2. V was clipped by 6 bases and J by 1 base; unmatched bases: 5. This CDR3 has 14 residues. CDR1 is DFQATT and CDR2 is SNEGSKA in the germline V gene (reference sequence). The CDR3 DNA sequence: TGCAGTGCAAAGCGGGGGGCTGGCACAGATACGCAGTATTTT. Amino acids: CSAKRGAGTDTQYF.

This clonotype was found a few times. The chain has TRBV20-1 and TRBJ1-5; D might be TRBD1 (5 bases). V lost 0 bases and J 5 bases, leaving 14 bases between the germline ends. This CDR3 has 15 amino acids. The germline gives CDR1 DFQATT, CDR2 SNEGSKA (reference sequence). The CDR3 DNA is TGCAGTGCTAGAGATACGCAGAGGGGCTATCAGCCCCAGCATTTT. Translation gives CSARDTQRGYQPQHF.

This clonotype has a handful of counts. For the CDR3, the DNA is TGCAGTGCATCGACTAGCGGGGCGTCCTACAATGAGCAGTTCTTC. Translated, it gives CSASTSGASYNEQFF. The chain is built from TRBV20-1 and TRBJ2-1; 11 nucleotides agree with TRBD2. Germline values: CDR1 DFQATT, CDR2 SNEGSKA (reference sequence). CDR3 length: 15 residues. Germline trimming cut 6 bases from V and 1 base from J; bases unmatched to any gene: 5.

This clonotype has only a few counts. This chain uses TRBV12-3 or TRBV12-4 with TRBJ1-1, with D possibly being TRBD1 (5 bases). V was shortened by 1 base and J by 0 bases, with 9 bases between the two germline ends. The CDR3 is made up of 15 amino acids. The CDR3 loop is CASSLGSGMNTEAFF. The CDR3 DNA is TGTGCCAGCAGTTTAGGATCAGGGATGAACACTGAAGCTTTCTTT.

The chain joins TRBV5-8 to TRBJ2-5; D unclear. V lost 6 bases, J lost 1 base, and 10 bases lay in between. CDR3 length: 13 residues. Germline CDR1 SGHTS, CDR2 YDEGEE. CDR3 residues: CASTRTPQETQYF. CDR3 bases: TGTGCCAGCACCCGGACGCCCCAAGAGACCCAGTACTTC.

V and J are TRBV7-9 and TRBJ2-3; the D gene is possibly TRBD2 (7 bases). V was cut by 5 bases and J by 1 base, with 16 bases left in between. In germline, CDR1 is SEHNR, CDR2 FQNEAQ (reference sequence). This CDR3 is 16 amino acids long. CDR3 DNA sequence: TGTGCCAGCAGCCGGGGGGCCGCACAGGGCACAGATACGCAGTATTTT. This codes for CASSRGAAQGTDTQYF.

V is TRBV9 and J is TRBJ1-5; D not certain. This CDR3 region has 15 residues. The V and J ends lost 3 bases and 3 bases respectively, with 13 bases between them. CDR1 and CDR2 (germline): SGDLS, YYNGEE. CDR3 sequence (DNA): TGTGCCAGCAGCGCCGGCAGCCTACCCAATCAGCCCCAGCATTTT. This translates into CASSAGSLPNQPQHF.

This clonotype was recorded many times. The chain employs TRBV6-4 and TRBJ2-2; the match to TRBD2 covers 9 bases. CDR1 and CDR2 (germline): MRHNA, SNTAGT. The length of the CDR3 is 17 residues. Trimming at V came to 0 bases and at J to 3 bases, leaving 5 bases not matched to a gene. DNA of the CDR3: TGTGCCAGCAGTGACTCTAGCGGGGGATCGGACACCGGGGAGCTGTTTTTT. Translation: CASSDSSGGSDTGELFF.

The chain uses TRBV12-3 or TRBV12-4 and TRBJ2-2; 8 bases are a match to TRBD1. The CDR3 runs 15 residues. With 6 bases clipped from V and 3 bases from J, the junction kept 6 bases outside the gene matches. CDR3: CASSPQGADTGELFF. The CDR3, as DNA: TGTGCCAGCAGCCCTCAGGGGGCTGACACCGGGGAGCTGTTTTTT.

This clonotype was detected a few times. The rearrangement links TRBV5-1 to TRBJ1-3; weak D call: TRBD1 (5 bases). The V and J ends lost 4 bases and 0 bases respectively, with 14 bases between them. CDR3 length: 16 residues. Germline CDR1 is SGHRS and CDR2 is YFSETQ. For the CDR3, the DNA is TGCGCCAGCAGCCTCGCACAGGTTAGCTCTGGAAACACCATATATTTT. This translates into CASSLAQVSSGNTIYF.

This sequence joins TRBV20-1 and TRBJ2-7, with 7 bases identical to TRBD1. Germline V CDR1 and CDR2: DFQATT, SNEGSKA (reference sequence). J gave up 6 bases and V 5 bases, and 10 bases lay outside the gene matches. The CDR3 spans 13 residues. In DNA, the CDR3 is TGCAGTGCTCGGATCCCGACAGGGCCCGAGCAGTACTTC. This encodes CSARIPTGPEQYF.

The chain uses TRBV24-1 and TRBJ2-1; TRBD2 is a possible D gene (6 bases). The CDR3 is made up of 16 amino acids. V was cut by 1 base and J by 6 bases, with 15 bases left in between. Germline CDR1 reads KGHDR; CDR2 reads SFDVKD. The CDR3 is CATSDFSGSGSNEQFF. CDR3 DNA: TGTGCCACCAGTGATTTTAGCGGCTCCGGGAGCAATGAGCAGTTCTTC.